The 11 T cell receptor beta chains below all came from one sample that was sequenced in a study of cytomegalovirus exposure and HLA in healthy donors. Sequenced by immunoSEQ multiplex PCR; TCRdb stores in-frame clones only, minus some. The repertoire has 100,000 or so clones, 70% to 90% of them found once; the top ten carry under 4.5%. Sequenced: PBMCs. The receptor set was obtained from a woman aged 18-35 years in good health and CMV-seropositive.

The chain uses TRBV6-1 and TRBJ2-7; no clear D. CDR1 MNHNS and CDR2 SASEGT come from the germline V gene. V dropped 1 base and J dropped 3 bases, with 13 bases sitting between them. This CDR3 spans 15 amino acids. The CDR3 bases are TGTGCCAGCAGTGAAGGGAGATGGCTCCTCTACGAGCAGTACTTC. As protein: CASSEGRWLLYEQYF.

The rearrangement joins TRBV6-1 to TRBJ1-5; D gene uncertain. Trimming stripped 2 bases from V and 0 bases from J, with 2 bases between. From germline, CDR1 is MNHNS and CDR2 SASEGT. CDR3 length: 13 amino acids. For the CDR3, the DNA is TGTGCCAGCAGTGAACGTAGCAATCAGCCCCAGCATTTT. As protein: CASSERSNQPQHF.

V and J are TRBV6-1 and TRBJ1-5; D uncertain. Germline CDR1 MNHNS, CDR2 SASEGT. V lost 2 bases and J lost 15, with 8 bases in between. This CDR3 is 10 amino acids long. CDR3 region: CASSEYGVHF. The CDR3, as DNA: TGTGCCAGCAGTGAATACGGTGTGCATTTT.

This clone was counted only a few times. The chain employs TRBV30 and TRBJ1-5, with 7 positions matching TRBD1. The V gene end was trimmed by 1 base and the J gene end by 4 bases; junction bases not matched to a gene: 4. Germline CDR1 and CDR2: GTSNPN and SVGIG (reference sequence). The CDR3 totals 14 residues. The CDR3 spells CAWSDRGANQPQHF. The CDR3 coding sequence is TGTGCCTGGAGTGACAGGGGCGCGAATCAGCCCCAGCATTTT.

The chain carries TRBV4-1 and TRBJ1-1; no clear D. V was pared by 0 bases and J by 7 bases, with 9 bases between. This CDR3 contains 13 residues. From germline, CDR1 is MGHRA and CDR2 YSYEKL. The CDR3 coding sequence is TGCGCCAGCAGCCAAGAGGAGGGAGTTGAAGCTTTCTTT. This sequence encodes CASSQEEGVEAFF.

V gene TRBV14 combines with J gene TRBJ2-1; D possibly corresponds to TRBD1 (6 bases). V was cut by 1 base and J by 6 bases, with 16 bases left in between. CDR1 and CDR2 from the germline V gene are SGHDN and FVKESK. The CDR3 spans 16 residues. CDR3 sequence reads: CASSQVWNRAFNEQFF. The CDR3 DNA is TGTGCCAGCAGCCAAGTCTGGAACAGGGCGTTCAATGAGCAGTTCTTC. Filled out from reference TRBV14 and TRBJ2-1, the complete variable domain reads EAGVTQFPSHSVIEKGQTVTLRCDPISGHDNLYWYRRVMGKEIKFLLHFVKESKQDESGMPNNRFLAERTGGTYSTLKVQPAELEDSGVYFCASSQVWNRAFNEQFFGPGTRLTVL.

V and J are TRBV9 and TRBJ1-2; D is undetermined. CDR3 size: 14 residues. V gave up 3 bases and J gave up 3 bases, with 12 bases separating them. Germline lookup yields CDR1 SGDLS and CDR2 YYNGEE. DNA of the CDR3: TGTGCCAGCAGCGCTCTCCCCCCCGACTATGGCTACACCTTC. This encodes CASSALPPDYGYTF. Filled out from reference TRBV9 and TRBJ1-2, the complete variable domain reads DSGVTQTPKHLITATGQRVTLRCSPRSGDLSVYWYQQSLDQGLQFLIQYYNGEERAKGNILERFSAQQFPDLHSELNLSSLELGDSALYFCASSALPPDYGYTFGSGTRLTVV.

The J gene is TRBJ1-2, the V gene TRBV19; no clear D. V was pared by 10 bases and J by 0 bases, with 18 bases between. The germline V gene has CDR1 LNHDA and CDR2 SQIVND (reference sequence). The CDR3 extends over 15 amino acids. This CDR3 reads CATLTERRANYGYTF. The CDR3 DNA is TGTGCCACCCTGACCGAGAGGAGAGCTAACTATGGCTACACCTTC.

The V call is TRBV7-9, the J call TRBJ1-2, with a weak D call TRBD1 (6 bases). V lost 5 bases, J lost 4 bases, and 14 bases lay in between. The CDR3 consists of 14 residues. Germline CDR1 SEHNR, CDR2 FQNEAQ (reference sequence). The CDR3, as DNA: TGTGCCAGCAGCCGGGACATAGGCTTCTATGGCTACACCTTC. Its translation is CASSRDIGFYGYTF.

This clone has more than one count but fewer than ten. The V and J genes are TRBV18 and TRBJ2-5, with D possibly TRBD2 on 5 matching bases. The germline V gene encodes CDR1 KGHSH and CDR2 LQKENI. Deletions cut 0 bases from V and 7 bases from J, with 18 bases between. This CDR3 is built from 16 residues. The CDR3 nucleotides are TGTGCCAGCTCACCACCGCACAGTACCTCCCGGGGGACCCAGTACTTC. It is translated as CASSPPHSTSRGTQYF.

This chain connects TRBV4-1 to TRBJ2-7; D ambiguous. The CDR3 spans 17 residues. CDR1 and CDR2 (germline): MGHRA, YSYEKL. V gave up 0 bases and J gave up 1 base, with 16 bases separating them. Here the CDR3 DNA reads TGCGCCAGCAGCCAAGATGGCGGAAGACGATATTCCTACGAGCAGTACTTC. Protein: CASSQDGGRRYSYEQYF.